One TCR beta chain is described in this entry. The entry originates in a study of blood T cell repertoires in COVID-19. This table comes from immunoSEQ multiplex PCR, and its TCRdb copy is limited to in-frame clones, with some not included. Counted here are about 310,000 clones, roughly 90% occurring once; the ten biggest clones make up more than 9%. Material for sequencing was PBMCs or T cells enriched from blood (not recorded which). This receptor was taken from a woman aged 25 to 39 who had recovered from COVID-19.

The CDR3 sequence is CASSFPSGTLGKNIQYF. DNA of the CDR3: TGTGCCAGCAGCTTTCCCTCCGGGACACTAGGCAAAAACATTCAGTACTTC. The rearrangement joins TRBV11-3 to TRBJ2-4, with TRBD1 as a possible D gene (6 bases). The CDR3 is 17 amino acids. The V and J ends lost 3 bases and 3 bases respectively, with 18 bases between them. Germline lookup yields CDR1 SGHNT and CDR2 YENEEA.